The rows below give T cell receptor beta chains drawn from one sample of a study of PD-L1 blockade in urothelial cancer. Sequencing used immunoSEQ multiplex PCR; TCRdb keeps in-frame clones, though not all of them. The table includes more than 75,000 clones, 80% to 85% detected once. Source: PBMCs, taken around atezolizumab (anti-PD-L1) treatment. These receptor sequences come from a man in his 60s with urothelial cancer. CDR3s include the opening cysteine and the closing phenylalanine or tryptophan. The D gene is left open where the match is weak. Clone size is shown for a subset of rows, as once, few, many or a class of expanded clone.

d_gene	j_gene	abundance	v_gene	CDR3nt	CDR3aa
-	TRBJ2-7	-	TRBV21-1	TGTGCCAGCAGCAAAGCGCTTTCCAGGGGGCATGGGTACGAGCAGTACTTC	CASSKALSRGHGYEQYF
TRBD1	TRBJ2-2	-	TRBV18	TGTGCCAGCTCACCAGGAAGGACAGGGATGGGAACCGGGGAGCTGTTTTTT	CASSPGRTGMGTGELFF
-	TRBJ1-2	-	TRBV4-1	TGCGCCAGCAGCCAAGAGGACATAATGGCAAGTGGCTACACCTTC	CASSQEDIMASGYTF
-	TRBJ1-1	once	TRBV2	TGTGCCAGCAGTTCACAGGGATTCACTGAAGCTTTCTTT	CASSSQGFTEAFF
TRBD2	TRBJ2-2	-	TRBV7-6	TGTGCCAGCAGCCCCACGGGACTAGCGGGGGGCTGGCGGACCGGGGAGCTGTTTTTT	CASSPTGLAGGWRTGELFF
TRBD1	TRBJ1-2	-	TRBV19	TGTGCCAGTATGGGGACAGCCCTCGCTATCTATGGCTACACCTTC	CASMGTALAIYGYTF
-	TRBJ1-1	-	TRBV15	TGTGCCACCAGCAGGGAAGACTTGACTGAAGCTTTCTTT	CATSREDLTEAFF
-	TRBJ1-1	-	TRBV6-5	TGTGCCAGCAGTCCACAGGTGAACACTGAAGCTTTCTTT	CASSPQVNTEAFF
TRBD1	TRBJ1-4	once	TRBV18	TGTGCCAGCTCACCACCGGGACAGGGATCTGCAACTAATGAAAAACTGTTTTTT	CASSPPGQGSATNEKLFF
TRBD1	TRBJ1-2	-	TRBV4-3	TGCGCCAGCAGCCAAGGGGGACAGACCAACTATGGCTACACCTTC	CASSQGGQTNYGYTF
-	TRBJ2-1	once	TRBV21-1	TGTGCCAGCAGCAAAGTCGAACTATACTACAATGAGCAGTTCTTC	CASSKVELYYNEQFF
-	TRBJ1-5	-	TRBV29-1	TGCAGCGCCGGGATGGGGGGGCCCAATCAGCCCCAGCATTTT	CSAGMGGPNQPQHF
TRBD1	TRBJ1-2	-	TRBV4-1	TGCGCCAGCAGCCAGAGTTCTCCGGACAGGGGCGCCTCATTTAACTATGGCTACACCTTC	CASSQSSPDRGASFNYGYTF
-	TRBJ2-7	-	TRBV19	TGTGCCAGTAGTATAGGGGCCACAGTTCGCCAGACGTCCCCTATCAAGCAGTACTTC	CASSIGATVRQTSPIKQYF
TRBD1	TRBJ1-1	-	TRBV6-5	TGTGCCACCCGGGACAGTCTGTACACTGAAGCTTTCTTT	CATRDSLYTEAFF
-	TRBJ2-6	-	TRBV5-8	TGTGCCAGCAGCTCGACAGTTGTGGGGGCCAACGTCCTGACTTTC	CASSSTVVGANVLTF
TRBD1	TRBJ1-2	-	TRBV9	TGTGCCAGCAGCTCGACAGGGGACTATGGCTACACCTTC	CASSSTGDYGYTF
TRBD1	TRBJ2-3	-	TRBV18	TGTGCCAGCTCACCCGGGACAGCCCAAGATACGCAGTATTTT	CASSPGTAQDTQYF
TRBD1	TRBJ2-6	-	TRBV7-2	TGTGCCAGCAGCGACAGGGCCATCTCTGGGGCCAACGTCCTGACTTTC	CASSDRAISGANVLTF
TRBD2	TRBJ2-1	-	TRBV10-1	TGCGCCAGCAGTGAATCTAGCGGGAGGGCCAATGAGCAGTTCTTC	CASSESSGRANEQFF
-	TRBJ2-7	-	TRBV19	TGTGCCAGTAGTCTCCAAAGGGGCCTCTACGAGCAGTACTTC	CASSLQRGLYEQYF
-	TRBJ2-7	-	TRBV5-4	TGTGCCAGCAGCTCGAGGCGGGAAGGCTTGGAGCAGTACTTC	CASSSRREGLEQYF
TRBD2	TRBJ2-1	-	TRBV27	TGTGCCAGCAGTTTATACGTATTTGGGAATTCCGGGGGTAGCGGGCGGAATGAGCAGTTCTTC	CASSLYVFGNSGGSGRNEQFF
TRBD1	TRBJ2-7	-	TRBV7-9	TGTGCCAGCAGCTTCGAAGGGACAGCCTACGAGCAGTACTTC	CASSFEGTAYEQYF
-	TRBJ1-4	-	TRBV21-1	TGTGCCAGCAGCAAGAGGAACGGGACAGGGATTCCCACAACTAATGAAAAACTGTTTTTT	CASSKRNGTGIPTTNEKLFF
TRBD1	TRBJ2-1	-	TRBV5-6	TGTGCCAGCAGCGTCTTCGGGACAGGGCCCTACAATGAGCAGTTCTTC	CASSVFGTGPYNEQFF
-	TRBJ2-2	once	TRBV4-2	TGTGCCAGCAGCGGCCAGCGGAATACGAACACCGGGGAGCTGTTTTTT	CASSGQRNTNTGELFF
-	TRBJ2-7	-	TRBV21-1	TGTGCCAGCAGCACACGGGGACTAGCGGGGCTCAAAAGCTCCTACGAGCAGTACTTC	CASSTRGLAGLKSSYEQYF
-	TRBJ2-3	-	TRBV29-1	TGCAGCGTTGATGGGGGAGGAAGGACAGATACGCAGTATTTT	CSVDGGGRTDTQYF
-	TRBJ1-1	-	TRBV6-1	TGTGCCAGCATTCCGACACACGACAGTGACTTTAAAGCTTTCTTT	CASIPTHDSDFKAFF
-	TRBJ2-1	-	TRBV7-9	TGTGCCAGCAGCCTCCGATCAACAGGGATGGCCTACAATGAGCAGTTCTTC	CASSLRSTGMAYNEQFF
-	TRBJ2-5	-	TRBV4-1	TGCGCCAGCACCGCGCAAGGGGCCGGGGAGACCCAGTACTTC	CASTAQGAGETQYF
-	TRBJ2-7	-	TRBV6-5	TGTGCCAGCAGTTACTCCAGGGGCTACGAGCAGTACTTC	CASSYSRGYEQYF
-	TRBJ1-1	-	TRBV19	TGTGCCAGTAGTATAGACGTGAACACTGAAGCTTTCTTT	CASSIDVNTEAFF
-	TRBJ2-3	-	TRBV27	TGTGCCAGCAGTTCGGCCGGGGCGGGAACAGATACGCAGTATTTT	CASSSAGAGTDTQYF
TRBD2	TRBJ2-1	-	TRBV19	TGTGCCAGTAGTCCAGCGGGAGGGTTGAAAGAGCAGTTCTTC	CASSPAGGLKEQFF